A selection of T cell receptor beta chains follows, all from one sample in a study of human T cells and chemical hapten exposure. TCRdb passed the reads through MiXCR, listing each CDR3 protein once. The sample lists 120,000 or so distinct CDR3 sequences, less than 10% occurring once. Sequencing was carried out using whole blood. The source of these receptors is a human donor in good health. Some clones in this sample may be carry-over from other donors' samples. The conserved cysteine and the conserved F or W are not part of the CDR3 here.

>TRBJ1-6|TRBV4-3
ASSQGQGGGSPLH
>TRBJ2-3|TRBV5-1
ASISGSNTDTQY
>TRBJ1-5|TRBV20-1
SAVAGGNSNQPQH
>TRBJ2-6|TRBV20-1
SARWGTGSGANVLT
>TRBJ2-7|TRBV4-3
ASSLHRGWDYEQY
>TRBJ2-2|TRBV6-5
AISRRGGPITGELF
>TRBJ2-7|TRBV19
ASSMRQAYEQY
>TRBJ1-2|TRBV10-3
AISESGVRYGYT
>TRBJ2-3|TRBV10-3
AISEGQGSTDTQY
>TRBJ2-3|TRBV11-2
ASSLLYTDTQY
>TRBJ2-3|TRBV6-4
ASSDGQGTDTQY
>TRBJ1-1|TRBV15
ATSSLNEGSTEAF
>TRBJ2-5|TRBV5-1
ASSRGQIQETQY
>TRBJ2-2|TRBV10-3
AISVTTDYNTGELF
>TRBJ1-1|TRBV5-1
ASSSAGGGTEAF
>TRBJ2-7|TRBV6-6
ASSSPDRLSYEQY
>TRBJ2-5|TRBV19
ASSLTGGKETQY
>TRBJ1-5|TRBV12-5
ASGLESNQPQH
>TRBJ1-6|TRBV20-1
SARDPHKGTLPPPLH
>TRBJ2-7|TRBV5-6
ASSLAGAGGLFYEQY
>TRBJ1-4|TRBV6-2/TRBV6-3
ASSPGDAVEEKLF
>TRBJ1-2|TRBV6-5
ASGPNYGYT
>TRBJ2-7|TRBV18
ASSQPGQWDKQY
>TRBJ1-5|TRBV6-2/TRBV6-3
ASRPPGGHQPQH
>TRBJ2-3|TRBV11-1
ASSLHAGSTDTQY
>TRBJ2-1|TRBV19
ASSIKGTGVNEQF